This T cell receptor beta chain was documented in a study of identical twins. The study, taken as a whole, reports: Within beta out-of-frame sequences, the excess sharing observed between twins was weaker. Invariant cells of the MAIT and iNKT types might have partly distorted the zero-insertion analyses. There were fewer insertions in abundant cord blood beta clonotypes, but memory repertoires showed no such pattern.

Unique molecular identifiers were in the cDNA, with template-switch universal primer binding. TCRdb re-called the 5' RACE reads with MiXCR, one entry per CDR3 protein. The repertoire holds hundreds of thousands of distinct CDR3 sequences, with about 12% as singletons. CDR3 length: 17 amino acids. The junction had 7 bases not matched to a gene; V was cut back by 3 bases and J by 0 bases. Germline loops: CDR1 MGHDK, CDR2 SYGVNS. Turning to this clonotype: Its antigen is unidentified.

This same sample was also taken into another study, of yellow fever vaccine responses in identical twins.

The receptor was isolated from a young woman in good health. The V and J genes are TRBV25-1 and TRBJ2-5; 10 positions agree with TRBD1. Sequenced sample: PBMCs. The CDR3 sequence: CASSEGGTGAYQETQYF. CDR3 DNA: TGTGCCAGCAGTGAGGGGGGGACAGGGGCGTACCAAGAGACCCAGTACTTC.